The 20 T cell receptor beta chains below all came from one sample that was sequenced in a study of T cell responses to AZD1222 COVID-19 vaccine (dated by TCRdb to the early 2020s). In light of the paper, this sample's time point label describes: about 28 days (+/-7) after the second vaccine dose. The library was built by means of the immunoSEQ multiplex PCR assay. In TCRdb, the immuneACCESS table is reduced to in-frame sequences with V and J assigned. These tables do not hold every clone; where another copy was compared, an unresolved V gene accounts for under half, and the others remain unexplained. The sample profile shows some 150,000 clones; roughly 90% of them were found once. The top ten constitute roughly 4% of the sample. This specimen consisted of peripheral blood, obtained 28 days after the second AZD1222 dose. These TCRs come from an adult who received the AZD1222 COVID-19 vaccine.

This chain uses TRBV14 with TRBJ2-5, with TRBD2 matching over 7 bases. Germline lookup yields CDR1 SGHDN and CDR2 FVKESK. Trimming at V came to 3 bases and at J to 2 bases, leaving 6 bases not matched to a gene. The CDR3 extends over 15 amino acids. The CDR3 loop reads CASSHPSGQQETQYF. CDR3 DNA: TGTGCCAGCAGCCACCCTAGCGGCCAACAAGAGACCCAGTACTTC.

This chain joins TRBV18 and TRBJ1-2, with D unclear. This CDR3 has 12 residues. Germline V gene sequence: CDR1 KGHSH, CDR2 LQKENI. V lost 2 bases to trimming and J lost 6 bases, with 7 bases between them. CDR3 sequence reads: CASSPDSDGYTF. The CDR3 nucleotides are TGTGCCAGCTCACCAGACTCGGATGGCTACACCTTC.

The rearrangement uses TRBV5-4 and TRBJ1-2; 8 positions agree with TRBD1. The length of the CDR3 is 16 residues. Trimming at V came to 5 bases and at J to 5 bases, leaving 14 bases not matched to a gene. The V gene's germline CDR1 is SGHNT and CDR2 YYREEE (reference sequence). As DNA, the CDR3 is TGTGCCAGCAGTCCCCGGCAGGGGGCAGTTAGTTATGGCTACACCTTC. Amino acid sequence: CASSPRQGAVSYGYTF.

The V gene is TRBV27, the J gene TRBJ1-6; D is ambiguous. The CDR3 is 15 amino acids. The germline gives CDR1 MNHEY, CDR2 SMNVEV (reference sequence). Trimming left V 6 bases short and J 9 bases short, with 18 bases between. The CDR3 DNA sequence: TGTGCCAGCAGATCCCTTCGAGGTGGCATTTCACCCCTCCACTTT. Its protein product is CASRSLRGGISPLHF.

The J gene is TRBJ2-2, the V gene TRBV18; D is perhaps TRBD1 (5 bases). Germline CDR1 reads KGHSH; CDR2 reads LQKENI. Between the trimmed V and J ends, which lost 3 bases and 4 bases, there was a span of 9 bases. This CDR3 comprises 14 residues. For the CDR3, the DNA is TGTGCCAGCTCACCCCAGGGCTCCACCGGGGAGCTGTTTTTT. Protein product: CASSPQGSTGELFF.

This clone was seen once. The V call is TRBV10-2, the J call TRBJ1-5; no reliable D call. Per germline, CDR1 WSHSY and CDR2 SAAADI. V lost 9 bases and J lost 7, with 16 bases in between. The CDR3 covers 13 residues. The CDR3 loop is CARRTWGGQPQHF. CDR3 DNA: TGCGCCAGACGGACTTGGGGTGGGCAGCCCCAGCATTTT.

The chain combines TRBV5-4 with TRBJ1-5; D not certain. The CDR3 is made up of 13 amino acids. V was trimmed by 0 bases and J by 5 bases, leaving 6 bases between them. CDR1 is SGHNT and CDR2 is YYREEE in the germline V gene (reference sequence). This CDR3 is CASSLAPDQPQHF. The CDR3 DNA reads TGTGCCAGCAGCTTGGCACCTGATCAGCCCCAGCATTTT.

The rearrangement uses TRBV7-2 and TRBJ1-2; 7 bases fit TRBD1. This CDR3 is 15 amino acids long. J lost 0 bases, V lost 6 bases, and 7 bases had no gene match. Germline CDR1 is SGHTA and CDR2 is FQGNSA. CDR3 loop: CASSLQGLPNYGYTF. DNA of the CDR3: TGTGCCAGCAGTTTACAGGGGCTTCCTAACTATGGCTACACCTTC.

The CDR3 reads CASSIPGAFYEQYF. In DNA, the CDR3 is TGTGCCAGTAGTATCCCCGGGGCCTTCTACGAGCAGTACTTC. The chain employs TRBV19 and TRBJ2-7, with D perhaps given as TRBD1 or TRBD2 (5 bases each). This CDR3 region has 14 residues. CDR1 LNHDA and CDR2 SQIVND come from the germline V gene (reference sequence). The V end was cut by 3 bases, the J end by 3 bases, with 12 bases between.

The rearrangement links TRBV5-1 to TRBJ2-1; 8 bases are shared with TRBD2. V lost 7 bases to trimming and J lost 4 bases; unmatched junction nucleotides: 7. CDR3 size: 14 residues. Per the germline V gene, CDR1 is SGHRS and CDR2 is YFSETQ. In nucleotides, the CDR3 is TGCGCCAGCTCCCCCGGGGGGGGGTACAATGAGCAGTTCTTC. This sequence encodes CASSPGGGYNEQFF.

The chain carries TRBV12-3 or TRBV12-4 and TRBJ1-2, with D maybe TRBD1 (6 bases). V was cut by 3 bases and J by 4 bases, with 9 bases left in between. CDR3 size: 13 residues. As DNA, the CDR3 is TGTGCCAGCAGTTTTGCAGGGGTCTATGGCTACACCTTC. It codes for CASSFAGVYGYTF.

The chain carries TRBV19 and TRBJ2-6; D might be TRBD1 or TRBD2, each matching 5 bases. This CDR3 spans 16 amino acids. V gave up 6 bases and J gave up 4 bases, with 16 bases separating them. Germline V gives CDR1 LNHDA, CDR2 SQIVND (reference sequence). CDR3 residues: CASSVAEGSGANVLTF. CDR3 nucleotides: TGTGCCAGTAGCGTGGCAGAGGGGTCCGGGGCCAACGTCCTGACTTTC.

V gene TRBV19 combines with J gene TRBJ1-5, with D uncertain. The CDR3 sequence is 12 residues long. Trimming took 7 bases from V and 7 from J, leaving 11 bases between them. In germline, CDR1 is LNHDA, CDR2 SQIVND (reference sequence). DNA of the CDR3: TGTGCCAGTAATAAGGGCTACCAGCCCCAGCATTTT. It is translated as CASNKGYQPQHF. The variable domain in full, with the rest retrieved from reference TRBV19 and TRBJ1-5, is DGGITQSPKYLFRKEGQNVTLSCEQNLNHDAMYWYRQDPGQGLRLIYYSQIVNDFQKGDIAEGYSVSREKKESFPLTVTSAQKNPTAFYLCASNKGYQPQHFGDGTRLSIL.

This chain connects TRBV4-2 to TRBJ1-3; no clear D gene. The germline gives CDR1 LGHNA, CDR2 YNFKEQ. V was shortened by 4 bases and J by 2 bases, with 12 bases between the two germline ends. This CDR3 comprises 15 residues. CDR3 in amino acids: CASSLWVGPGNTIYF. The CDR3 DNA reads as TGTGCCAGCAGCCTATGGGTCGGGCCTGGAAACACCATATATTTT.

In its sample, this clone was seen a few times. This sequence joins TRBV7-9 and TRBJ2-3; TRBD1 agrees at 7 bases. This CDR3 is 12 amino acids long. V gave up 3 bases and J gave up 8 bases; unmatched junction bases: 2. The V gene's germline CDR1 is SEHNR and CDR2 FQNEAQ (reference sequence). The CDR3: CASSFPGGTQYF. The CDR3 DNA is TGTGCCAGCAGCTTCCCAGGGGGTACGCAGTATTTT.

The rearrangement uses TRBV30 and TRBJ1-1; 7 bases are shared with TRBD1. With 8 bases clipped from V and 3 bases from J, the junction kept 6 bases outside the gene matches. Germline V gene lookup returns CDR1 GTSNPN and CDR2 SVGIG (reference sequence). This CDR3 is built from 12 residues. The CDR3 sequence: CAVGQSYTEAFF. The CDR3 DNA is TGTGCCGTGGGACAGAGCTACACTGAAGCTTTCTTT.

The chain has TRBV7-8 and TRBJ1-5, with unresolved D. CDR3 length equals 15 residues. V was pared by 3 bases and J by 6 bases, with 15 bases between. Germline V gene sequence: CDR1 SGHVS, CDR2 FQNEAQ. This chain's CDR3 is CASSFAETLSQPQHF. CDR3 nucleotide sequence: TGTGCCAGCAGCTTCGCAGAGACCTTAAGTCAGCCCCAGCATTTT.

This chain links TRBV30 with TRBJ1-1, with a tentative D call TRBD1 (5 bases). V was shortened by 4 bases and J by 0 bases, with 9 bases between the two germline ends. This CDR3 contains 13 residues. The germline V gene encodes CDR1 GTSNPN and CDR2 SVGIG (reference sequence). The CDR3 region is CAWKKGMNTEAFF. CDR3 sequence (DNA): TGTGCCTGGAAGAAGGGGATGAACACTGAAGCTTTCTTT.

The gene calls are TRBV9 and TRBJ1-1; TRBD1 is a possible D gene (5 bases). The germline gives CDR1 SGDLS, CDR2 YYNGEE. V lost 4 bases and J 3 bases, leaving 10 bases between the germline ends. The CDR3 has 13 residues. The CDR3 sequence: CASSFTRDTEAFF. Written as DNA, the CDR3 is TGTGCCAGCAGCTTTACCAGGGACACTGAAGCTTTCTTT. Using reference TRBV9 and TRBJ1-1 for the parts outside the CDR3, the full variable domain is DSGVTQTPKHLITATGQRVTLRCSPRSGDLSVYWYQQSLDQGLQFLIQYYNGEERAKGNILERFSAQQFPDLHSELNLSSLELGDSALYFCASSFTRDTEAFFGQGTRLTVV.

V usage is TRBV6-5 and J usage is TRBJ1-1; D is perhaps TRBD1 (6 bases). V shed 8 bases and J shed 5 bases, with 18 bases lying between them. The V gene's germline CDR1 is MNHEY and CDR2 SVGAGI. This CDR3 contains 14 residues. The CDR3 sequence: CASARAGAGTEAFF. CDR3 in DNA: TGTGCCAGCGCGAGGGCGGGGGCAGGGACTGAAGCTTTCTTT.